The 4 T cell receptor beta chains reported below all come from one sample, sequenced in a study of cytomegalovirus exposure and HLA in healthy donors. The study ran its PCR with 60 Vbeta and 13 Jbeta primers. Sequencing was performed with immunoSEQ multiplex PCR; in TCRdb, only in-frame clones are kept and a portion is missing. This sample has about 130,000 clones, with around 80% found just once. The sequenced material came from PBMCs. These receptors were taken from a female donor in good health and CMV-seropositive.

This chain joins TRBV7-6 and TRBJ2-7, with 7 bases fitting TRBD1. The CDR3 runs 13 residues. Germline V lookup: CDR1 SGHVS, CDR2 FNYEAQ. Trimming took 5 bases from V and 3 from J; bases not matched to a gene: 4. The CDR3 DNA sequence: TGTGCCAGCAGCCCCGGGACAGTCTACGAGCAGTACTTC. Protein product: CASSPGTVYEQYF.

This clone was recorded a few times. The chain links TRBV6-5 to TRBJ1-3, with a weak D call TRBD1 (6 bases). CDR1 and CDR2 from the germline V gene are MNHEY and SVGAGI. V lost 5 bases and J 4 bases, leaving 15 bases between the germline ends. The length of the CDR3 is 15 residues. The CDR3, as DNA: TGTGCCAGCAGTCCAGAAGGGGGGGCGGGAAACACCATATATTTT. It encodes CASSPEGGAGNTIYF.

The chain employs TRBV11-2 and TRBJ2-2; 13 bases fit TRBD2. CDR1 is SGHAT and CDR2 is FQNNGV in the germline V gene. There are 17 residues in the CDR3. The ends lost 5 bases at V and 7 bases at J; junction bases unmatched: 10. The chain's CDR3 is CASSPPGLAGAVGELFF. As DNA, the CDR3 is TGTGCCAGCAGCCCCCCCGGACTAGCGGGAGCGGTCGGGGAGCTGTTTTTT.

The rearrangement joins TRBV5-6 to TRBJ2-3; 8 bases fit TRBD2. The V gene's germline CDR1 is SGHDT and CDR2 YYEEEE. The CDR3 length is 16 residues. The trim removed 4 bases at V and 6 bases at J, leaving 13 bases unmatched. The CDR3 DNA is TGTGCCAGCAGCCAGAGATGGAGCGGGGGAGGGGATACGCAGTATTTT. It translates to CASSQRWSGGGDTQYF.